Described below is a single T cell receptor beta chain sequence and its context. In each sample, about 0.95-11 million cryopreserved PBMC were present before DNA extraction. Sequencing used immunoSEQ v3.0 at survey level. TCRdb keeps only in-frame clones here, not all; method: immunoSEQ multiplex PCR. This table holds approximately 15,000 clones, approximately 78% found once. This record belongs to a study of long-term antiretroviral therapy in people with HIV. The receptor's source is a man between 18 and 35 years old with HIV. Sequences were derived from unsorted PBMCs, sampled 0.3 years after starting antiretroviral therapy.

CDR3 region: CASSQDRDREKLFF. CDR3 sequence (DNA): TGTGCCAGCAGCCAGGACAGGGATCGAGAAAAACTGTTTTTT. The chain recombines TRBV7-9 with TRBJ1-4, with 8 bases identical to TRBD1. The germline gives CDR1 SEHNR, CDR2 FQNEAQ (reference sequence). The CDR3 is made up of 14 amino acids. V lost 5 bases and J lost 8; bases outside the gene matches: 7.